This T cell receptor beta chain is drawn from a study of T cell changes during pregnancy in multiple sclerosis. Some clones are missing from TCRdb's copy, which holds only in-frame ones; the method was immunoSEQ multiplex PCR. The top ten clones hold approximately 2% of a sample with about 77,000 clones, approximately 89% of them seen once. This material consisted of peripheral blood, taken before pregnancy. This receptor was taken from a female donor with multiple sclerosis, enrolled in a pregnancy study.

CDR3 protein: CASRRGVGDTQYF. Written as DNA, the CDR3 is TGCGCCAGCAGGCGGGGGGTTGGAGATACGCAGTATTTT. The chain carries TRBV10-1 and TRBJ2-3, with 8 bases that match TRBD2. Germline-derived CDR1 and CDR2 are WNHNN and SYGVQD (reference sequence). This CDR3 region has 13 residues. Losses at the gene ends were 6 bases for V and 5 bases for J; bases not matched to a gene: 4.